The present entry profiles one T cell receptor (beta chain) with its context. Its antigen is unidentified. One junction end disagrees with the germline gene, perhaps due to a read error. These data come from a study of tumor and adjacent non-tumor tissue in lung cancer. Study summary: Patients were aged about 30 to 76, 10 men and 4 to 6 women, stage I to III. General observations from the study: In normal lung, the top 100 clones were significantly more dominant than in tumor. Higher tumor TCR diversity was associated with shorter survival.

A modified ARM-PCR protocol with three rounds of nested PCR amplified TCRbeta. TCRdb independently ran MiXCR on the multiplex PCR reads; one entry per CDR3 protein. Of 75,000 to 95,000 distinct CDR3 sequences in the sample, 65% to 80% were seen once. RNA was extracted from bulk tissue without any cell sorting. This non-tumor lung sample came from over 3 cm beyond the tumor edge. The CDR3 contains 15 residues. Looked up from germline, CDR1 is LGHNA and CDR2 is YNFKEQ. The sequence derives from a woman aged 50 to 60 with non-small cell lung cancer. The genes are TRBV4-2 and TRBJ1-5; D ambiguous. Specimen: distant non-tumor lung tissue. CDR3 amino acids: CTSSQGLTSNQPQHF. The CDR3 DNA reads TGTACCAGCAGCCAAGGTCTCACTAGCAATCAGCCACAGCATTTT.